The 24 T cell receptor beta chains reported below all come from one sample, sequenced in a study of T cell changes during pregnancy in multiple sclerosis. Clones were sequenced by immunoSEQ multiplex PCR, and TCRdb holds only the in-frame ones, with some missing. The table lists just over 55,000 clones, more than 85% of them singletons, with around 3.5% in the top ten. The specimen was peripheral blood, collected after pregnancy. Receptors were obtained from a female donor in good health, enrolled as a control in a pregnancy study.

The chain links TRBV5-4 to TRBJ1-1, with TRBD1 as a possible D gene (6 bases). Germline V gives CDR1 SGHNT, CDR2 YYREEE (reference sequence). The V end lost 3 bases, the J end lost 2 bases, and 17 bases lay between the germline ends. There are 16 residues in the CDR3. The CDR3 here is CASSSLYRQANTEAFF. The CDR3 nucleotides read TGTGCCAGCAGCTCCCTCTATCGACAGGCCAACACTGAAGCTTTCTTT.

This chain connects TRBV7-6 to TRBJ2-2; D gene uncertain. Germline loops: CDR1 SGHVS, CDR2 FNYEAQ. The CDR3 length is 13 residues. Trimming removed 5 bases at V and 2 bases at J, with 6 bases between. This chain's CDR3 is CASSPNNTGELFF. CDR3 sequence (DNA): TGTGCCAGCAGCCCCAATAACACCGGGGAGCTGTTTTTT.

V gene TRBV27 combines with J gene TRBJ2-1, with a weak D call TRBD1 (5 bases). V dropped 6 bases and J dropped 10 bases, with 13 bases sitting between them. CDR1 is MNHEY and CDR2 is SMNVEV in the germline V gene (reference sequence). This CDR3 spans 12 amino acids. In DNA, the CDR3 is TGTGCCAGCAGCCCAGGGCCGAGGGAGCAGTTCTTC. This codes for CASSPGPREQFF.

In nucleotides, the CDR3 is TGTGCCAGCAGCTTAGGCCTAGCGATAAACACCGGGGAGCTGTTTTTT. Translating gives CASSLGLAINTGELFF. The chain links TRBV13 to TRBJ2-2; D possibly corresponds to TRBD2 (6 bases). V lost 0 bases and J lost 2, with 10 bases in between. CDR3 length: 16 amino acids. Germline lookup yields CDR1 PRHDT and CDR2 FYEKMQ (reference sequence).

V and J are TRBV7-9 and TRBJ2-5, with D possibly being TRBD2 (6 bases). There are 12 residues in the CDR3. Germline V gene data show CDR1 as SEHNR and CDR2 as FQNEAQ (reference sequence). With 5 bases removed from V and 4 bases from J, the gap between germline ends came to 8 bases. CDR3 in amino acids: CASSRGGETQYF. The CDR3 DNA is TGTGCCAGCAGCCGGGGAGGAGAGACCCAGTACTTC.

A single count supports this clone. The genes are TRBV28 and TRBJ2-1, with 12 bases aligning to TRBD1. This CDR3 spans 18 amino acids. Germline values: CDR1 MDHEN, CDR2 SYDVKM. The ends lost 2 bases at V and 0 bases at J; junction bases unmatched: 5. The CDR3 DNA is TGTGCCAGCAGTTTAGGGACAGGGGGCCTGAGCTCCTACAATGAGCAGTTCTTC. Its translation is CASSLGTGGLSSYNEQFF.

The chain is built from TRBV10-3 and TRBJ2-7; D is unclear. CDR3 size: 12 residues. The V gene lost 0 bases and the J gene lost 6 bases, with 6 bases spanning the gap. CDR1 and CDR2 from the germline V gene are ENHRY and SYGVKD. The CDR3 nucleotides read TGTGCCATCAGTGAGTCGGCAGGCGAGCAGTACTTC. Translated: CAISESAGEQYF.

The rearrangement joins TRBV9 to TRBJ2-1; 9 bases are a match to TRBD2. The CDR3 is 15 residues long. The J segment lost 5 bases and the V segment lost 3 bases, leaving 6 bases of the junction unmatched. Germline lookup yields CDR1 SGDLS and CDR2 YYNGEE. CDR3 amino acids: CASSALAGINNEQFF. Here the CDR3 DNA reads TGTGCCAGCAGCGCGCTAGCGGGGATCAACAATGAGCAGTTCTTC.

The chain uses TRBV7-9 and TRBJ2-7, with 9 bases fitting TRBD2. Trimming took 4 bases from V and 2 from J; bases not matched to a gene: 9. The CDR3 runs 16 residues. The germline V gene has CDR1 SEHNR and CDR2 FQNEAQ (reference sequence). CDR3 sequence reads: CASSSILAGRTYEQYF. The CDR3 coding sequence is TGTGCCAGCAGCTCAATTCTAGCGGGAAGGACCTACGAGCAGTACTTC.

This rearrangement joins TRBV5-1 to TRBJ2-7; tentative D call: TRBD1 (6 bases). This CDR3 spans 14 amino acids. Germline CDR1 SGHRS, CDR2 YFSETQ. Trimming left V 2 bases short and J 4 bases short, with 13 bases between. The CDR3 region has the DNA TGCGCCAGCAGCTTAACAGGGTCCTATTACGAGCAGTACTTC. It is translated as CASSLTGSYYEQYF.

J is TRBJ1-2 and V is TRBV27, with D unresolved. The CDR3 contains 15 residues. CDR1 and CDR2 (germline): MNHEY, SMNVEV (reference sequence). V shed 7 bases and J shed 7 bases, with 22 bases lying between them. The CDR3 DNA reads TGTGCCAGCAAGCTGACCCGGACTCTACGGGGTGGCTACACCTTC. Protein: CASKLTRTLRGGYTF.

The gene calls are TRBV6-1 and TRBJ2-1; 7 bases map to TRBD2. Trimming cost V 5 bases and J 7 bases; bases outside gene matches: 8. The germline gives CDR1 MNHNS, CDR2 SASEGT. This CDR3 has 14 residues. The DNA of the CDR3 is TGTGCCAGCAGTAAGGAGGGAGGGTTTAATGAGCAGTTCTTC. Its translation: CASSKEGGFNEQFF.

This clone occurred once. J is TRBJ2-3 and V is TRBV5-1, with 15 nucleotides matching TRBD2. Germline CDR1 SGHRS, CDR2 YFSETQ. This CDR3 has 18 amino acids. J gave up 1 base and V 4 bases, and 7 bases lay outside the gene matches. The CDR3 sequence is CASSHGLAGGAGTDTQYF. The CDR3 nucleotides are TGCGCCAGCAGCCACGGACTAGCGGGAGGGGCAGGCACAGATACGCAGTATTTT.

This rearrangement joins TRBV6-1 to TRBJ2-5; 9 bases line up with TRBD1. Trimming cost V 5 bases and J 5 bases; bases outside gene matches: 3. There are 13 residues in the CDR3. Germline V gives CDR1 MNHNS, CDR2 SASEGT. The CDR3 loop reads CASSTGGWETQYF. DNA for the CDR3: TGTGCCAGCAGTACAGGGGGCTGGGAGACCCAGTACTTC.

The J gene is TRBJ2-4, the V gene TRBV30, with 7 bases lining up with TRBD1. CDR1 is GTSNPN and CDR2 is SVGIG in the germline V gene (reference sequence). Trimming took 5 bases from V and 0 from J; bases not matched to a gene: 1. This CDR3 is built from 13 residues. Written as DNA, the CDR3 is TGTGCCTGGGGGACAGAAGCCAAAAACATTCAGTACTTC. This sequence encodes CAWGTEAKNIQYF.

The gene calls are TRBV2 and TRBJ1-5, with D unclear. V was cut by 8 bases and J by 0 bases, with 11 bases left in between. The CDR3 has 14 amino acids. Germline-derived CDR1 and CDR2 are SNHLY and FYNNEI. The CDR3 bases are TGTGCCAGCGGCGAGGGCTATAGCAATCAGCCCCAGCATTTT. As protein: CASGEGYSNQPQHF.

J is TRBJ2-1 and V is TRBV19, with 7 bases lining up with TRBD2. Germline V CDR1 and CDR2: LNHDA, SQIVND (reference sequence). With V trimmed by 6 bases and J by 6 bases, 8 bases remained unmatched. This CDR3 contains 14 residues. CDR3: CASSPGLVGNEQFF. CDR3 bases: TGTGCCAGTAGCCCCGGACTAGTTGGCAATGAGCAGTTCTTC.

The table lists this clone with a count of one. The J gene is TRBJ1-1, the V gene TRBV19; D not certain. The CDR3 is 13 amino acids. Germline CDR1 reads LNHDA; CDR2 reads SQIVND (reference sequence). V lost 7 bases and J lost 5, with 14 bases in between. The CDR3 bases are TGTGCCAGTACCCCCGGTCGCGGGACTGAAGCTTTCTTT. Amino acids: CASTPGRGTEAFF.

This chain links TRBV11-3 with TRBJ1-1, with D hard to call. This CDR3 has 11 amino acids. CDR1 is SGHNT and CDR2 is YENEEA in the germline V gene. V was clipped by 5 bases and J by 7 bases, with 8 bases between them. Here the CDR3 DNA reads TGTGCCAGCAGCCTAGGGCTTGAAGCTTTCTTT. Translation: CASSLGLEAFF. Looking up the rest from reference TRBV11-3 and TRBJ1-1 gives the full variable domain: EAGVVQSPRYKIIEKKQPVAFWCNPISGHNTLYWYLQNLGQGPELLIRYENEEAVDDSQLPKDRFSAERLKGVDSTLKIQPAELGDSAVYLCASSLGLEAFFGQGTRLTVV.

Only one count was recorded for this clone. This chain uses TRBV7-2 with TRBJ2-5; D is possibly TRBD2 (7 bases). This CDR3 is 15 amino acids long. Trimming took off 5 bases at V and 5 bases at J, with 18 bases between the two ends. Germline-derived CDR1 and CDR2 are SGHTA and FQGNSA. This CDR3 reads CASSLSTRGGETQYF. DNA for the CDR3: TGTGCCAGCAGCCTCTCTACCAGGGGAGGGGAGACCCAGTACTTC.

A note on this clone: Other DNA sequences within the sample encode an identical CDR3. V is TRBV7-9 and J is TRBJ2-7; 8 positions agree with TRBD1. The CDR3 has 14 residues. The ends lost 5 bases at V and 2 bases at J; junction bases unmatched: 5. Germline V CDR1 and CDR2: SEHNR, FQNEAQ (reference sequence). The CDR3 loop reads CASSLQGGPYEQYF. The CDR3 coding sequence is TGTGCCAGCAGCCTACAGGGGGGCCCCTACGAGCAGTACTTC.

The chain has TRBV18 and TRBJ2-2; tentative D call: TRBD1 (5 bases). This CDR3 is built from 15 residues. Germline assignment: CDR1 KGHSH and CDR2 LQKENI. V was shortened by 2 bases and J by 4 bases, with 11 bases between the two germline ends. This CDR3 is CASSPMDDSTGELFF. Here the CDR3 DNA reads TGTGCCAGCTCACCAATGGACGACAGCACCGGGGAGCTGTTTTTT.

CDR3 sequence (DNA): TGTGCCAGCAGTACATACAGGGATCAGCCCCAGCATTTT. It codes for CASSTYRDQPQHF. The chain couples TRBV6-1 to TRBJ1-5; weak D call: TRBD1 (6 bases). Trimming left V 5 bases short and J 5 bases short, with 10 bases between. CDR3 length: 13 residues. Germline CDR1 reads MNHNS; CDR2 reads SASEGT.

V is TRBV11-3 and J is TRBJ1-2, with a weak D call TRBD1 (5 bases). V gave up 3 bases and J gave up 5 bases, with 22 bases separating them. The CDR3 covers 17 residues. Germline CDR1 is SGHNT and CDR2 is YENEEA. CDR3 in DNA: TGTGCCAGCAGCTTCAGCGGGACGGCTGGATTCCTGTATGGCTACACCTTC. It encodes CASSFSGTAGFLYGYTF. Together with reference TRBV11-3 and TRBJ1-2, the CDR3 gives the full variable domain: EAGVVQSPRYKIIEKKQPVAFWCNPISGHNTLYWYLQNLGQGPELLIRYENEEAVDDSQLPKDRFSAERLKGVDSTLKIQPAELGDSAVYLCASSFSGTAGFLYGYTFGSGTRLTVV.